This T cell receptor beta chain was retrieved from a study of PD-1 blockade in classical Hodgkin lymphoma. Clones were read by immunoSEQ multiplex PCR, and TCRdb kept only the in-frame ones, dropping some. In the table there are tens of thousands of clones, 55% to 70% of which are singletons. Time point of the sample: cycle 4 day 1 (C4D1), after five to seven weeks of nivolumab. All trial patients relapsed after autologous stem cell transplantation. V lost 5 bases, J lost 1 base, and 18 bases lay in between. The CDR3 totals 16 residues. Germline CDR1 LNHNV, CDR2 YYDKDF (reference sequence). V usage is TRBV15 and J usage is TRBJ2-7; possible D gene TRBD2, 6 bases. This TCR was sampled from a human donor with classical Hodgkin lymphoma. This specimen was peripheral blood mononuclear cells (PBMCs), taken before the fourth cycle of nivolumab. The CDR3 nucleotides read TGTGCCACCAGCCCGGGACTTACCCCCGGGTCCTACGAGCAGTACTTC. Translation: CATSPGLTPGSYEQYF.